This T cell receptor beta chain is drawn from a study of PD-1 blockade in classical Hodgkin lymphoma (TCRdb year 2020). Background for the entire study: Nivolumab dosing was 3 mg/kg intravenously every 2 weeks, continuing until either disease progression or unacceptable toxicity. The study used CyTOF and TCR beta sequencing to define a peripheral blood immune signature of response to PD-1 blockade in classical Hodgkin lymphoma.

For this clone: There is no known antigen for this receptor. It has no much larger one-base neighbor in the sample; base qualities were not kept.

Study-wide findings and limitations: Baseline TCR diversity was reported as lower in newly diagnosed patients than in healthy donors, and lower still in relapsed/refractory patients. The study was limited to a single clinical trial cohort, and causes of repertoire differences, possibly disease activity or prior therapy, remained undefined. Diversity was lower in patients who began nivolumab less than 1 year after ASCT, so these patients were left out of later analyses to avoid confounding by immune reconstitution. Trial patients achieving complete response had baseline diversity similar to newly diagnosed patients, whereas partial responders and progressors had significantly lower diversity. A significant rise by C4D1 was seen in CD4+ but not CD8+ TCR diversity (p=0.0027 vs p=0.16), with the rise being most apparent in complete responders (p=0.02).

The sample's time point label, decoded: cycle 4 day 1 (C4D1), after about 6 weeks of nivolumab. All trial patients had relapsed after autologous stem cell transplantation, with cohorts A, B and C differing in prior brentuximab vedotin exposure. A Miltenyi CD8+ T cell isolation kit was used for magnetic negative selection to purify CD8+ T cells from thawed PBMCs. The trial cohort was composed of about 54 patients with relapsed/refractory classical Hodgkin lymphoma, for whom complete response, partial response or progressive disease was recorded as best overall response. In the multi-cohort phase II CheckMate 205 trial, trial patients received single-agent nivolumab. An independent review committee assessed best overall response using the 2007 International Working Group response criteria. Trial PBMCs were collected just before the start of nivolumab (C1D1) and during therapy at cycle 2 day 1 and cycle 4 day 1. Peripheral blood was collected in 8 mL Vacutainer Cell Preparation Tubes, from which PBMCs were isolated by centrifugation and then cryopreserved. Purified CD4+ and CD8+ fractions were prepared only for cases with an additional available PBMC sample. Magnetically labelled cells were removed on LS columns in a quadroMACS separator, and the flow-through was retained as the purified fraction.

V drops 4 bases and J drops 0 bases, leaving 7 bases in between. In the germline V gene (reference sequence), CDR1 corresponds to SEHNR and CDR2 to FQNEAQ. The CDR3 goes from the cysteine to the phenylalanine over 14 residues. This entry keeps only the CDR3 DNA: 42 bases, framed from base 1. The Qiagen DNeasy kit was used to extract genomic DNA from unsorted PBMCs and from the negatively selected CD4+ and CD8+ fractions. Amplification of TCR beta CDR3 regions was done by immunoSEQ multiplex PCR with primers that anneal to V and J segments. A synthetic immune receptor repertoire was used to minimize amplification bias, and remaining bias was computationally removed after sequencing. Turning to the authors' computational methods: Custom Python scripts were used to quantify repertoire diversity as the Shannon entropy index. Unsorted, CD4+ and CD8+ repertoires were analyzed separately, except for combined analyses in which CD4+ and CD8+ sequences were merged in silico. Clonal expansion was defined as at least a 2-fold frequency increase after treatment relative to C1D1, with a pseudocount of 0.5 for undetected baseline clones. Singleton clones were defined as clones with 0 or 1 copy at C1D1, and non-singleton clones were defined as clones with 2 or more copies. Clones expanded in unsorted samples were labelled as CD4+, CD8+ or unknown by matching protein sequences in sorted samples from the same patient. Wilcoxon tests on paired samples were used to test diversity changes from C1D1 to C4D1. The table comes from immuneACCESS by way of TCRdb, which keeps in-frame sequences with V and J called. Part of the clones is missing from these tables; in studies checked, under half for an unresolved V gene and the rest for unknown reasons. V, J and clone size reflect that table, while D and trimming were determined from the DNA. A total of around 3,000 clones appear in this sample, 70% of them only once. 25% to 35% of the sample is in the top ten clones.

The sample here was CD8+ T cells from blood, taken before the fourth cycle of nivolumab. The chain is assembled from TRBV7-9 and TRBJ1-5; the D gene lacks a confident call. The sequence came from a human donor with classical Hodgkin lymphoma. The CDR3 loop reads CASSWTNSNQPQHF. The DNA sequence is as follows: TGTGCCAGCAGCTGGACCAATAGCAATCAGCCCCAGCATTTT.